This is a list of T cell receptor beta chains from one sample in a study of T cells in Graves' hyperthyroidism and ophthalmopathy. TCRdb redid the calling of the multiplex PCR reads with MiXCR, one entry per CDR3 protein. The table shows approximately 300,000 distinct CDR3 sequences, with approximately 19% occurring only once. Sequenced material: blood. These receptors originate from a man aged 45-65 years with Graves' ophthalmopathy. Each CDR3 is given with its conserved first and last residue. D genes are given only for firm matches. Clone size is shown for a subset of rows, as once, few, many or a class of expanded clone.

j_call clone_size d_call v_call cdr3_nt cdr3_aa
TRBJ1-1 - - TRBV18 TGTGCCAGCTCACCTGTATTGAACACTGAAGCTTTCTTT CASSPVLNTEAFF
TRBJ1-6 - - TRBV5-8 TGTGCCAGCAGCCTCTTCGCCTATAATTCACCCCTCCACTTT CASSLFAYNSPLHF
TRBJ2-1 many TRBD2 TRBV15 TGTGCCACCAGCAGAGTACCGGGACTAGCGGGAGACAATGAGCAGTTCTTC CATSRVPGLAGDNEQFF
TRBJ2-1 many - TRBV3-1 TGTGCCAGCAGCCCGGGACCGACGGCGCACAATGAGCAGTTCTTC CASSPGPTAHNEQFF
TRBJ2-7 - - TRBV7-9 TGTGCCAGCAGCTTATCCCACCTGGGGCGGAGCTCCTACGAGCAGTACTTC CASSLSHLGRSSYEQYF
TRBJ2-7 - - TRBV5-1 TGCGCCAGCAGCTTGACAGGGACTGTGTACGAGCAGTACTTC CASSLTGTVYEQYF
TRBJ1-1 - - TRBV4-1 TGCGCCAGCAGCCAGCCCGGGGTGTCCCCCCTGAGGGGGGAAGCTTTCTTT CASSQPGVSPLRGEAFF
TRBJ1-1 few - TRBV28 TGTGCCAGCAGTTTATCTGGAGGCCTCATGAACACTGAAGCTTTCTTT CASSLSGGLMNTEAFF
TRBJ2-1 many - TRBV20-1 TGCAGTGCTAGTTACCAATACAATGAGCAGTTCTTC CSASYQYNEQFF
TRBJ1-1 - - TRBV28 TGTGCCAGCAGTTTGGATCCCGGTCGGGGGGTAGCTTTCTTT CASSLDPGRGVAFF
TRBJ2-7 - - TRBV11-2 TGTGCCAGCAGCCCAAGGGCAGAACACTATGAGCAGTACTTC CASSPRAEHYEQYF
TRBJ2-1 - - TRBV13 TGTGCCAGCAGCTTAAGAAGCGGCTCCTACGAGCAGTTCTTC CASSLRSGSYEQFF
TRBJ2-7 - TRBD2 TRBV20-1 TGCAGTGCCCAAAACGGACTAGCGGTAACCTACGAGCAGTACTTC CSAQNGLAVTYEQYF
TRBJ2-1 - - TRBV5-6 TGTGCCAGCAGCCTTATTGGCAGGGAGGCCTACAATGAGCAGCTCTTC CASSLIGREAYNEQLF
TRBJ1-3 many TRBD1 TRBV5-1 TGCGCCAGCAGCAGCCGGGACAGAGGAAACACCATATATTTT CASSSRDRGNTIYF
TRBJ2-2 - TRBD2 TRBV4-1 TGCGCCAGCAGCCAAGGAGACCGCGGGGGTTATGGGGAGCTGTTTTTT CASSQGDRGGYGELFF
TRBJ2-1 - TRBD1 TRBV11-3 TGTGCCAGCAGCTTAGTTACAGGGGGTGAGGAGCAGTTCTTC CASSLVTGGEEQFF
TRBJ2-7 many TRBD1 TRBV6-5 TGTGCCAGCAGTTACAGGGACAGTGAATACGAGCAGTACTTC CASSYRDSEYEQYF
TRBJ1-5 - - TRBV4-2 TGTGCCAGCAGCCAAAGCGTCGGGGCAGAACCTAGCAATCAGCCCCAGCATTTT CASSQSVGAEPSNQPQHF
TRBJ2-2 few TRBD1 TRBV28 TGTGCCAGCAGCCCCGACAGGGAAGGGGTCGGGGAGCTGTTTTTT CASSPDREGVGELFF
TRBJ2-3 many - TRBV2 TGTGCCAGCAGTGATCCCGTGGGTACGCAGTATTTT CASSDPVGTQYF
TRBJ1-6 many TRBD1 TRBV28 TGTGCCAGCAGTTTCAGGGGGAATTCACCCCTCCACTTT CASSFRGNSPLHF
TRBJ1-2 - - TRBV10-3 TGTGCCATCTCAGGGACAATCGACTATGGCTACACCTTC CAISGTIDYGYTF
TRBJ2-5 few TRBD2 TRBV5-4 TGTGCCAGCAGGCTGGGACTAGCGGGAGGTGAGACCCAGTACTTC CASRLGLAGGETQYF
TRBJ2-3 many TRBD2 TRBV5-1 TGCGCCAGCAGCTTGTCCGGGGGGAGGCCTCCCACAGATACGCAGTATTTT CASSLSGGRPPTDTQYF
TRBJ2-3 many - TRBV28 TGTGCCAGCAGCCCCCGGGCAGATACGCAGTATTTT CASSPRADTQYF
TRBJ2-7 medium-sized - TRBV5-1 TGCGCCAGCACCTCCCAGGGCTGGGAGCAGTACTTC CASTSQGWEQYF
TRBJ1-5 - TRBD1 TRBV7-9 TGTGCCAGCAGCTCAAGGACAGGGGACAGCAATCAGCCCCAGCATTTT CASSSRTGDSNQPQHF
TRBJ2-1 - - TRBV7-3 TGTGCCAGCAGCGCGGGATCGAGCTCCTACAATGAGCAGTTCTTC CASSAGSSSYNEQFF
TRBJ1-3 - - TRBV3-1 TGTGCCAGCAGCCCCGGTGCAGGGAAGGGAGACACCATATATTTT CASSPGAGKGDTIYF
TRBJ1-2 many - TRBV27 TGTGCCAGCAGGAAGGGAGGGGAGGACTATGGCTACACCTTC CASRKGGEDYGYTF
TRBJ1-2 few - TRBV6-5 TGTGCCAGCAGTTACTCGCCTTGGGGAGGCTACACCTTC CASSYSPWGGYTF
TRBJ2-2 many - TRBV7-9 TGTGCCAGCAGCTCTCCGGACAGATCGAACACCGGGGAGCTGTTTTTT CASSSPDRSNTGELFF
TRBJ1-6 few - TRBV9 TGTGCCAGCAGCGTCGGGGGTAGGGATTCACCCCTCCACTTT CASSVGGRDSPLHF
TRBJ2-1 - TRBD2 TRBV7-3 TGTGCCAGCAGTCTAGCGGGAGGGTGGAGCTCCTACAATGAGCAGTTCTTC CASSLAGGWSSYNEQFF
TRBJ1-1 few TRBD1 TRBV27 TGTGCCAGTGGAGGCAGGGGGGTTGTCACTGAAGCTTTCTTT CASGGRGVVTEAFF
TRBJ2-4 few - TRBV20-1 TGCAGTGCTGAAAGAGGGGTAGCCAAAAACATTCAGTACTTC CSAERGVAKNIQYF
TRBJ1-5 few - TRBV20-1 TGCAGTGCTCGTTTTAGGGGCTATAGCAATCAGCCCCAGCATTTT CSARFRGYSNQPQHF
TRBJ1-6 - - TRBV28 TGTGCCAGCAGTTTCCAGGACACACCAAATTCACCCCTCCACTTT CASSFQDTPNSPLHF
TRBJ2-3 few - TRBV15 TGTGCCACCAGCAGAGATCAACTAGCAACAGATACGCAGTATTTT CATSRDQLATDTQYF
TRBJ2-6 many - TRBV5-1 TGCGCCAGCAGCCCTATGGCCTCTGGGGCCAACGTCCTGACTTTC CASSPMASGANVLTF
TRBJ2-5 many TRBD2 TRBV28 TGTGCCAGCAGAGCGGGGGGGGGAGAGACCCAGTACTTC CASRAGGGETQYF
TRBJ2-1 many TRBD2 TRBV7-6 TGTGCCAGCAGCCTAGGGCGGCTAGCGGGGACGGGGGAGCAGTTCTTC CASSLGRLAGTGEQFF
TRBJ2-6 few - TRBV6-5 TGTGCCAGCAGTTACGATGGGGTGGGGGCCAACGTCCTGACTTTC CASSYDGVGANVLTF
TRBJ2-4 many - TRBV5-8 TGTGCCAGCAGCTTGAACGAAAACATTCAGTACTTC CASSLNENIQYF
TRBJ2-2 many - TRBV6-1 TGTGCCAGCAAATACTCAGGGACCGGGGAGCTGTTTTTT CASKYSGTGELFF
TRBJ2-1 - TRBD2 TRBV5-1 TGCGCCAGCAGCCCAACTAGCGGGACGGATGAGCAGTTCTTC CASSPTSGTDEQFF
TRBJ1-4 - - TRBV14 TGTGCCAGCAGCCAATACGCGGTGATGGCTGAAAAACTGTTTTTT CASSQYAVMAEKLFF
TRBJ2-2 - - TRBV5-4 TGTGCCAGCACCTTGCCAGGGAACACCGGGGAGCTGTTTTTT CASTLPGNTGELFF
TRBJ2-7 - TRBD1 TRBV6-1 TGTGCCAGCAACGGACAGGGGAACGAGCAGTACTTC CASNGQGNEQYF
TRBJ2-5 - - TRBV6-2/TRBV6-3 TGTGCCAGCACATTCGGCGGGGAATATCAAGAGACCCAGTACTTC CASTFGGEYQETQYF
TRBJ1-5 - TRBD1 TRBV6-1 TGTGCCAGCAGTGAAGCGCTTCGGGTCGTCGGGCAGGGGGCTGTTAAGGGGCAGCCCCAGCATTTT CASSEALRVVGQGAVKGQPQHF
TRBJ2-7 many TRBD2 TRBV18 TGTGCCAGCTCACCAAAGGCTAGCGGCCCCTACGAGCAGTACTTC CASSPKASGPYEQYF
TRBJ2-7 many TRBD2 TRBV7-8 TGTGCCACCTCCGAAAGGACTAGCGGGACATTGCCCCGCTACGAGCAGTACTTC CATSERTSGTLPRYEQYF
TRBJ1-5 - - TRBV7-8 TGTGCCAGCAGCCAGGGTAGGGGGTCGGGTCAGCCCCAGCATTTT CASSQGRGSGQPQHF
TRBJ2-2 - - TRBV5-1 TGCGCCAGTGAGTTATCTGGGGAGCTGTTTTTT CASELSGELFF
TRBJ1-1 many - TRBV14 TGTGCCAGCAGGTCAAGAAACATGAACACTGAAGCTTTCTTT CASRSRNMNTEAFF